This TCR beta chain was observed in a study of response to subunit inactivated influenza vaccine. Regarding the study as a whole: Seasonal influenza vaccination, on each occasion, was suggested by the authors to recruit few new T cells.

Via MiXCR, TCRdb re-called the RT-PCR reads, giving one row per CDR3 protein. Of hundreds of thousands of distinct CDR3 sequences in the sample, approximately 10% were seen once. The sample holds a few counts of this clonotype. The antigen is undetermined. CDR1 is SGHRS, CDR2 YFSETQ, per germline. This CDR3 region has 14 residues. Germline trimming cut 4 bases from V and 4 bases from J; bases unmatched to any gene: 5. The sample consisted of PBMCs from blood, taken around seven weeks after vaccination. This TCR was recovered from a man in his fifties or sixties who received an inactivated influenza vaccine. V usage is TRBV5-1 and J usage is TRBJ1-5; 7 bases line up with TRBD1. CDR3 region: CASSTGQQNQPQHF. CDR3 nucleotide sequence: TGCGCCAGCAGCACGGGACAGCAAAATCAGCCCCAGCATTTT.